This T cell receptor beta chain comes out of a study of quantifying T cell responses using KT2 cells. Study overall: Reverse transcription used primers in the TCR alpha and beta constant regions. The T4 ligation step was estimated to exceed 8.5% efficiency under optimum conditions. Study findings and constraints: Very high KT2 spike-in numbers caused saturation in KT2 sequence detection. Counts of KT2 alpha and beta sequences rose linearly with the number of KT2 cells added.

This clonotype was seen at least ten times. Antigen specificity is unknown. KT2, a clone with a known TCR, was spiked into unfractionated PBMC. V gave up 7 bases and J gave up 4 bases, with 10 bases separating them. This CDR3 is built from 12 residues. The V gene's germline CDR1 is SNHLY and CDR2 FYNNEI. The cDNA 3' end received a ligated oligonucleotide with a UMI. First-round PCR used three to four cycles and beta primers RC1.1 and RC1.2 covering TRBC1 and TRBC2. TCRdb analysed the UMI-ligation and nested PCR reads with MiXCR anew, one entry per CDR3 protein. The data show fewer than 50,000 distinct CDR3 sequences, under 14% seen once.

The chain recombines TRBV2 with TRBJ1-2, with D possibly TRBD1 on 6 matching bases. The sample consisted of PBMCs spiked with cells of the T cell clone KT2. This TCR came from a human donor. CDR3 residues: CASTLDSYGYTF. The CDR3 DNA is TGTGCCAGCACCCTGGACAGCTATGGCTACACCTTC.